The 8 T cell receptor beta chains presented below share a single source sample, sequenced in a study of blood T cell repertoires in COVID-19. Profiling relied on immunoSEQ multiplex PCR, and the TCRdb table lists in-frame clones only, not all of them. Of a few hundred thousand clones listed, around nine tenths are singletons. The sequenced sample consisted of PBMCs or T cells enriched from blood (not recorded which). These receptors were collected from a woman between 25 and 40 years old who had been exposed to COVID-19.

The chain combines TRBV28 with TRBJ2-7; TRBD1 might be the D (5 bases). CDR3 length: 18 amino acids. The V and J ends lost 2 bases and 3 bases respectively, with 23 bases between them. CDR1 and CDR2 (germline): MDHEN, SYDVKM. CDR3 sequence (DNA): TGTGCCAGCAGTTTAGTCAGGGTATATTCGGCAGGGCGCTACGAGCAGTACTTC. Translation: CASSLVRVYSAGRYEQYF.

The V and J genes are TRBV7-9 and TRBJ2-7; D is perhaps TRBD1 (6 bases). Trimming took off 5 bases at V and 2 bases at J, with 7 bases between the two ends. Germline CDR1 and CDR2: SEHNR and FQNEAQ (reference sequence). The CDR3 totals 12 residues. CDR3 amino acids: CASSQGPYEQYF. CDR3 coding DNA: TGTGCCAGCAGCCAGGGGCCCTACGAGCAGTACTTC.

The chain joins TRBV5-1 to TRBJ1-2; D unresolved. Trimming removed 1 base from V and 7 bases from J, with 11 bases in between. Germline-derived CDR1 and CDR2 are SGHRS and YFSETQ. This CDR3 has 13 amino acids. In DNA form, the CDR3 reads TGCGCCAGCAGCTTGTCGCAGATACGTGGCTACACCTTC. It translates to CASSLSQIRGYTF. The full variable domain, in which reference TRBV5-1 and TRBJ1-2 provide the parts outside the CDR3, is KAGVTQTPRYLIKTRGQQVTLSCSPISGHRSVSWYQQTPGQGLQFLFEYFSETQRNKGNFPGRFSGRQFSNSRSEMNVSTLELGDSALYLCASSLSQIRGYTFGSGTRLTVV.

The chain recombines TRBV4-1 with TRBJ2-5, with 9 bases lining up with TRBD2. Germline V gene data show CDR1 as MGHRA and CDR2 as YSYEKL. The CDR3 runs to 18 residues. The V gene end was trimmed by 0 bases and the J gene end by 1 base; junction bases not matched to a gene: 9. The CDR3 bases are TGCGCCAGCAGCCAAGATGAGGAGGCGGGAGGGGCCCAAGAGACCCAGTACTTC. This sequence encodes CASSQDEEAGGAQETQYF.

The rearrangement links TRBV7-9 to TRBJ1-3, with unresolved D. Per the germline V gene, CDR1 is SEHNR and CDR2 is FQNEAQ (reference sequence). V dropped 7 bases and J dropped 0 bases, with 25 bases sitting between them. CDR3 size: 19 residues. The CDR3 coding sequence is TGTGCCAGCACCCCACTCCCCCCCGCGCGGGATACCTCTGGAAACACCATATATTTT. Translated, it gives CASTPLPPARDTSGNTIYF.

CDR3 loop: CASSIGLAGGTLAKNIQYF. CDR3 coding DNA: TGTGCCAGTAGTATAGGGCTAGCGGGAGGGACCCTAGCCAAAAACATTCAGTACTTC. This rearrangement joins TRBV19 to TRBJ2-4; 12 bases match TRBD2. Germline-derived CDR1 and CDR2 are LNHDA and SQIVND (reference sequence). J lost 0 bases, V lost 1 base, and 7 bases had no gene match. The CDR3 extends over 19 amino acids.

This clone was picked up a small number of times. The chain links TRBV6-5 to TRBJ1-2, with D perhaps TRBD1 (5 bases). CDR3 length: 15 residues. The germline gives CDR1 MNHEY, CDR2 SVGAGI. Deletions cut 5 bases from V and 4 bases from J, with 17 bases between. The CDR3 nucleotides are TGTGCCAGCAGTAGGGGCCCCACGGAGAGCTATGGCTACACCTTC. As protein: CASSRGPTESYGYTF.

The chain employs TRBV9 and TRBJ2-1; D is possibly TRBD2 (7 bases). With 4 bases removed from V and 4 bases from J, the gap between germline ends came to 15 bases. The length of the CDR3 is 15 residues. Germline CDR1 is SGDLS and CDR2 is YYNGEE. CDR3 coding DNA: TGTGCCAGCAGCCGAGGGGGGGCGAATTACAATGAGCAGTTCTTC. This encodes CASSRGGANYNEQFF.